This T cell receptor (beta chain) was obtained from a study of blood T cells in healthy people across ages. Turning to the study itself: Every two T cells gave about one barcoded beta molecule via template switching.

General observations from the study: Investigators treated diversity estimates from one million T cells as underestimates.

Comments on this clonotype: Its target is not known.

Primers used in a second PCR of roughly 7 to 12 cycles were a sample-barcoded 5' primer and a J-beta primer mix. TCRdb reanalysed the 5' RACE reads using MiXCR and keeps one entry per CDR3 protein. Of almost 800,000 distinct CDR3 sequences in the sample, roughly 60% are singletons; the top ten hold approximately 20%. The germline gives CDR1 SQVTM, CDR2 ANQGSEA. V was trimmed by 1 base and J by 7 bases, leaving 4 bases between them. CDR3 length: 10 residues. This sequence originates from a young man in good health. Specimen: blood. The V and J genes are TRBV29-1 and TRBJ1-1; the D is unclear. The CDR3 nucleotides are TGCAGCGTTGAAGGGGGTGAAGCTTTCTTT. Translated, it gives CSVEGGEAFF.